This is a list of T cell receptor beta chains from one sample in a study of PD-1 blockade in classical Hodgkin lymphoma. The table came from immunoSEQ multiplex PCR; TCRdb's copy has only in-frame clones and leaves some out. Here the sample spans fewer than 25,000 clones, 74% being singletons. The sequenced sample was peripheral blood mononuclear cells (PBMCs), obtained at baseline. These receptors came from a human donor with classical Hodgkin lymphoma. CDR3s include the opening cysteine and the closing phenylalanine or tryptophan. Fields, in order: V gene, D gene, clone size, J gene, CDR3 protein, CDR3 DNA. A D gene is named only where the DNA matches it firmly. Only part of the rows carry a size: once, few, many, or a class if the clone is expanded.

TRBV6-6	-	-	TRBJ1-5	CASSPGGPKETQHF	TGTGCCAGCAGCCCCGGGGGCCCGAAGGAGACCCAGCATTTT
TRBV7-2	-	-	TRBJ1-1	CASSPRTDYTEAFF	TGTGCCAGCAGCCCGCGGACGGACTACACTGAAGCTTTCTTT
TRBV6-1	-	-	TRBJ2-7	CASSPAYEQYF	TGTGCCAGCAGTCCAGCCTACGAGCAGTACTTC
TRBV5-1	-	-	TRBJ2-5	CASKGVDMQTQYF	TGCGCCAGCAAAGGTGTAGATATGCAGACCCAGTACTTC
TRBV5-8	TRBD1	-	TRBJ1-1	CASSRGEGQGPMNTEAFF	TGTGCCAGCAGTCGCGGAGAAGGACAGGGCCCAATGAACACTGAAGCTTTCTTT
TRBV29-1	-	-	TRBJ2-7	CSVRTAEKKIYEQYF	TGCAGCGTTAGGACCGCGGAAAAGAAGATTTACGAGCAGTACTTC
TRBV7-9	-	-	TRBJ2-1	CASSLGSVTYNEQFF	TGTGCCAGCAGCTTAGGGTCGGTCACCTACAATGAGCAGTTCTTC
TRBV2	TRBD1	few	TRBJ1-6	CASSGGQTGIGSPLHF	TGTGCCAGCAGTGGAGGCCAGACAGGGATAGGTTCACCCCTCCACTTT
TRBV5-4	-	-	TRBJ2-4	CASSLGGPTPGKNIQYF	TGTGCCAGCAGCTTGGGAGGCCCGACACCAGGCAAAAACATTCAGTACTTC
TRBV5-6	-	-	TRBJ2-7	CASSQQRVEYF	TGTGCCAGCAGTCAACAACGGGTGGAGTACTTC
TRBV5-1	-	-	TRBJ2-3	CASSYEFYTGADTQYF	TGCGCCAGCAGCTATGAGTTTTACACCGGGGCAGATACGCAGTATTTT
TRBV14	-	-	TRBJ1-1	CASSLRAGNTEAFF	TGTGCCAGCAGCCTACGGGCAGGGAACACTGAAGCTTTCTTT
TRBV9	-	-	TRBJ2-7	CASSLKRPDKVEQYF	TGTGCCAGCAGCTTAAAGCGGCCCGACAAGGTCGAGCAGTACTTC
TRBV10-2	-	-	TRBJ1-1	CASSEGDTEAFF	TGCGCCAGCAGTGAGGGGGATACTGAAGCTTTCTTT
TRBV7-9	-	few	TRBJ2-3	CASSLETRLDTQYF	TGTGCCAGCAGCTTAGAAACCCGTTTGGATACGCAGTATTTT
TRBV10-3	TRBD1	-	TRBJ1-4	CAISESGTGGTNEKLFF	TGTGCCATCAGTGAGTCCGGGACAGGTGGCACTAATGAAAAACTGTTTTTT
TRBV5-1	-	-	TRBJ1-2	CASSLDAYGYTF	TGCGCCAGCAGCTTGGACGCCTATGGCTACACCTTC
TRBV27	-	-	TRBJ1-1	CASSLSPVNTEAFF	TGTGCCAGCAGTTTATCCCCGGTGAACACTGAAGCTTTCTTT
TRBV19	-	few	TRBJ1-5	CASSWQGVEQPQHF	TGTGCCAGTAGCTGGCAGGGTGTGGAACAGCCCCAGCATTTT
TRBV4-3	TRBD2	-	TRBJ2-1	CASSQDLGLAVNEQFF	TGCGCCAGCAGCCAAGATCTCGGACTAGCGGTTAATGAGCAGTTCTTC
TRBV28	-	few	TRBJ2-3	CASSFLSGTDTQYF	TGTGCCAGCAGTTTTCTTAGTGGCACAGATACGCAGTATTTT
TRBV28	-	-	TRBJ2-1	CASSPPRRGNNEQFF	TGTGCCAGCAGTCCCCCCCGTCGGGGGAACAATGAGCAGTTCTTC
TRBV6-5	-	-	TRBJ1-5	CASSYGYSNQPQHF	TGTGCCAGCAGTTATGGTTATAGCAATCAGCCCCAGCATTTT
TRBV29-1	-	-	TRBJ2-5	CSVLGTSAQETQYF	TGCAGCGTTCTCGGGACATCAGCCCAAGAGACCCAGTACTTC
TRBV15	-	few	TRBJ1-1	CATSRGHTEAFF	TGTGCCACCAGCAGAGGACACACTGAAGCTTTCTTT
TRBV6-1	-	-	TRBJ1-5	CASNQGSGNNQPQHF	TGTGCCAGCAATCAGGGGAGCGGTAACAATCAGCCCCAGCATTTT
TRBV19	-	-	TRBJ2-7	CASSVTGLDYEQYF	TGTGCCAGTAGTGTAACAGGACTTGACTACGAGCAGTACTTC
TRBV9	-	-	TRBJ1-1	CASSVEAWVDTEAFF	TGTGCCAGCAGCGTAGAAGCATGGGTTGACACTGAAGCTTTCTTT
TRBV4-3	-	medium-sized	TRBJ2-5	CASSQRGDVGTETQYF	TGCGCCAGCAGCCAAAGGGGGGACGTGGGGACAGAGACCCAGTACTTC
TRBV4-3	TRBD2	-	TRBJ2-1	CASSPDSGGADNEQFF	TGCGCCAGCAGCCCGGACAGCGGGGGGGCGGACAATGAGCAGTTCTTC
TRBV7-2	TRBD1	-	TRBJ2-3	CASSSYLLGQGGNTQYF	TGTGCCAGCAGCTCATACCTCCTTGGACAGGGGGGGAATACGCAGTATTTT
TRBV28	-	-	TRBJ1-2	CASSQLALTAGYTF	TGTGCCAGCAGCCAATTGGCCTTGACCGCTGGCTACACCTTC
TRBV19	-	-	TRBJ2-7	CASSIYVAGEYEQYF	TGTGCCAGTAGTATCTACGTGGCAGGGGAGTACGAGCAGTACTTC
TRBV6-4	TRBD2	-	TRBJ2-2	CASSDRAGGPTGELFF	TGTGCCAGCAGTGACCGAGCGGGAGGGCCCACCGGGGAGCTGTTTTTT
TRBV5-4	TRBD2	-	TRBJ2-1	CASSLRTSGDNEQFF	TGTGCCAGCAGCTTGCGAACTAGCGGTGACAATGAGCAGTTCTTC
TRBV11-2	-	-	TRBJ2-5	CASSLDRRGGTTARETQYF	TGTGCCAGCAGCTTAGATCGACGGGGCGGGACCACCGCCCGGGAGACCCAGTACTTC
TRBV11-2	-	-	TRBJ2-5	CASSQTTQETQYF	TGTGCCAGCAGCCAGACTACACAAGAGACCCAGTACTTC
TRBV6-4	-	-	TRBJ2-1	CASSDSPSNEQFF	TGTGCCAGCAGTGATTCCCCTTCCAATGAGCAGTTCTTC
TRBV5-4	-	-	TRBJ2-1	CASSLDIGSSYNEQFF	TGTGCCAGCAGCTTGGACATAGGGAGCTCCTACAATGAGCAGTTCTTC
TRBV28	-	few	TRBJ1-1	CASKGHSNTEAFF	TGTGCCAGCAAGGGACACAGTAACACTGAAGCTTTCTTT
TRBV9	-	-	TRBJ1-1	CASSPSGDSGTEAFF	TGTGCCAGCAGCCCATCGGGGGACTCTGGGACTGAAGCTTTCTTT
TRBV4-2	TRBD1	few	TRBJ2-7	CASSQATGSSYEQYF	TGTGCCAGCAGCCAAGCGACAGGGAGCTCCTACGAGCAGTACTTC
TRBV6-4	TRBD1	-	TRBJ1-2	CASSDQGERGYTF	TGTGCCAGCAGTGACCAGGGGGAGCGTGGCTACACCTTC
TRBV27	TRBD2	-	TRBJ2-5	CASSPRRGGQYF	TGTGCCAGCAGTCCCCGCCGGGGGGGCCAGTACTTC
TRBV29-1	-	-	TRBJ2-7	CSVLSGSSYEQYF	TGCAGCGTCTTAAGCGGTAGCTCCTACGAGCAGTACTTC